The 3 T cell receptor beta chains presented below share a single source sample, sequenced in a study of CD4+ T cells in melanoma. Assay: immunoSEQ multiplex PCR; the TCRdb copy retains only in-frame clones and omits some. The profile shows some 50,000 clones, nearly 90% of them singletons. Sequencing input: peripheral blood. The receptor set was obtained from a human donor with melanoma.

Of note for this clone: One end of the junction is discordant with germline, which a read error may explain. The CDR3 region has the DNA TGTGCCAGCAGAGAGGCGGGGGCTCATGGCCACACCTTC. Translating it yields CASREAGAHGHTF. The genes are TRBV6-1 and TRBJ1-2; perhaps TRBD1 as D (6 bases). The germline V gene has CDR1 MNHNS and CDR2 SASEGT. The length of the CDR3 is 13 residues.

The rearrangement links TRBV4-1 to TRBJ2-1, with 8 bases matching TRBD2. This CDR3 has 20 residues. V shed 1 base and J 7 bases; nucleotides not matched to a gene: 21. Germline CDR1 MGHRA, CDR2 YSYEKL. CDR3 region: CASSQVPGRGATTSRNEQFF. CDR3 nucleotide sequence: TGCGCCAGCAGCCAAGTTCCTGGGCGGGGGGCCACTACCTCACGGAATGAGCAGTTCTTC.

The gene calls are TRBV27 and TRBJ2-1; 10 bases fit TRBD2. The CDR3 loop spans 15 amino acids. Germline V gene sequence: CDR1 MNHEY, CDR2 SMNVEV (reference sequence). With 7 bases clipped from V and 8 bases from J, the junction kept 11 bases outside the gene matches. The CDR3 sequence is CASIPAGGPGDEQFF. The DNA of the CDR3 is TGTGCCAGCATCCCAGCGGGGGGGCCGGGCGATGAGCAGTTCTTC.